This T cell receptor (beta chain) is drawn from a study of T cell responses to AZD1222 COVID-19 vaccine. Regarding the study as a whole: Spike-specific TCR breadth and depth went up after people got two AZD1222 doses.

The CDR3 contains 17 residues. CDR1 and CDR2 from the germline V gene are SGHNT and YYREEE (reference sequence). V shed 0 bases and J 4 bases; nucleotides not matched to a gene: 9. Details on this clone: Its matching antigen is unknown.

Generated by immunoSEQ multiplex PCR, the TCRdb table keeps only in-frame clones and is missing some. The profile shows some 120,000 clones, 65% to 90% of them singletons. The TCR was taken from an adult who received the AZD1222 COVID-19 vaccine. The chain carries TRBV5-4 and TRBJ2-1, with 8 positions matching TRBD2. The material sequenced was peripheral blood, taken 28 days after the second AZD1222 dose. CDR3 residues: CASSLAGRGGLYNEQFF. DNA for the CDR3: TGTGCCAGCAGCTTGGCCGGGAGGGGGGGACTTTACAATGAGCAGTTCTTC.